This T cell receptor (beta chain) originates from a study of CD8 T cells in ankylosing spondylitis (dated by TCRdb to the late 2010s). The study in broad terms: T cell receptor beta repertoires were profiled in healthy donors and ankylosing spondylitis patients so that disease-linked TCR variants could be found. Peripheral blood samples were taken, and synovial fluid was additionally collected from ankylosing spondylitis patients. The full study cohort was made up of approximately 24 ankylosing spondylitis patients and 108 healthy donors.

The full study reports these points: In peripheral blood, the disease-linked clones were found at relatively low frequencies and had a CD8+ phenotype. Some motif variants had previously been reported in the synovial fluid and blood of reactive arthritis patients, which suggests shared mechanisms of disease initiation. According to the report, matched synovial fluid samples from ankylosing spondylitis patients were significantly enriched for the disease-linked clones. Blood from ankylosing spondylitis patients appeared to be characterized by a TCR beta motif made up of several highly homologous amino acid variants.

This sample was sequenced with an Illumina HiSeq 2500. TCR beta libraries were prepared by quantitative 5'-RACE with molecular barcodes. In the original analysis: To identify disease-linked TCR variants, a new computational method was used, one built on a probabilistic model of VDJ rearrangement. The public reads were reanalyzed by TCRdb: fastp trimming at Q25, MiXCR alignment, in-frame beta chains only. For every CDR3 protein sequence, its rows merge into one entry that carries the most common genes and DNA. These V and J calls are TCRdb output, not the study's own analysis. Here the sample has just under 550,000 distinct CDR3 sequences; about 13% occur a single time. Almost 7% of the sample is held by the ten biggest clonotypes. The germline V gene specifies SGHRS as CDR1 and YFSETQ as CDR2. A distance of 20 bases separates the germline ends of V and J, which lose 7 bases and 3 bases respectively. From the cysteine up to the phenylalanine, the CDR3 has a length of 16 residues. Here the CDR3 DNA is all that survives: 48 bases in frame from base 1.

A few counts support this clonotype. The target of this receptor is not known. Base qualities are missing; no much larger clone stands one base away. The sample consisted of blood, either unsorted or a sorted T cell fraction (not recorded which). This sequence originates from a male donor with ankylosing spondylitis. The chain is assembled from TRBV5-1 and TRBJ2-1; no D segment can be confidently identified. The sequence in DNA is TGCGCCAGCGGCGTCCCCCCGGGCACACTCTACAATGAGCAGTTCTTC. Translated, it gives CASGVPPGTLYNEQFF.